This section outlines one T cell receptor beta chain sequence together with its context. The method was immunoSEQ multiplex PCR; TCRdb's version includes in-frame clones alone and lacks a portion of them. The sample carries some 250,000 clones, roughly 85% recorded once. This entry comes from a study of blood T cell repertoires in COVID-19. This TCR was recovered from a woman aged 45-65 years who had recovered from COVID-19. The sample was PBMCs or T cells enriched from blood (not recorded which).

In nucleotides, the CDR3 is TGTGCCTCCCCTAGGGGGAGAAGCGTCGGGGAGCTGTTTTTT. Translation: CASPRGRSVGELFF. This rearrangement joins TRBV30 to TRBJ2-2; possibly TRBD1 for D (6 bases). Germline V gives CDR1 GTSNPN, CDR2 SVGIG (reference sequence). The germline V and J ends were trimmed by 7 bases and 7 bases, with 19 bases remaining between them. There are 14 residues in the CDR3.